The 7 T cell receptor beta chains given below trace back to one sample, sequenced in a study of radiotherapy plus CTLA-4 blockade in lung cancer (dated by TCRdb to the late 2010s). The protocol used for the library was the immunoSEQ multiplex PCR assay. Drawn from immuneACCESS, this table holds only the in-frame rearrangements with V and J called that TCRdb kept. Clones are partly lost; checked studies trace under half to an unresolved V gene and leave the rest unexplained. The sample data list roughly 100,000 clones, and approximately 87% of these were observed just once. The top ten hold over 2% of the sample. This sample comprised peripheral blood, obtained from a patient treated with radiotherapy plus ipilimumab. These receptors were collected from a human donor with non-small cell lung cancer that progressed on radiotherapy plus ipilimumab. Some clones in this sample may be carry-over from other donors' samples.

The chain uses TRBV5-1 and TRBJ2-7; D remains unclear. Deletions cut 1 base from V and 7 bases from J, with 18 bases between. CDR3 length equals 15 residues. Germline lookup yields CDR1 SGHRS and CDR2 YFSETQ. CDR3: CASSLRSTANREQYF. In DNA form, the CDR3 reads TGCGCCAGCAGCTTGAGAAGCACAGCTAATCGGGAGCAGTACTTC. Together with reference TRBV5-1 and TRBJ2-7, the CDR3 gives the full variable domain: KAGVTQTPRYLIKTRGQQVTLSCSPISGHRSVSWYQQTPGQGLQFLFEYFSETQRNKGNFPGRFSGRQFSNSRSEMNVSTLELGDSALYLCASSLRSTANREQYFGPGTRLTVT.

The CDR3 region has the DNA TGCGCCAGCAGCCAAGTTTGGACTAGCGGGGGGGAAAAAGATACGCAGTATTTT. Its protein is CASSQVWTSGGEKDTQYF. This chain uses TRBV4-3 with TRBJ2-3, with 15 positions matching TRBD2. The V gene end was trimmed by 1 base and the J gene end by 5 bases; junction bases not matched to a gene: 7. Germline CDR1 is LGHNA and CDR2 is YSLEER. The CDR3 loop spans 18 amino acids.

The V call is TRBV14, the J call TRBJ1-3; no firm D call. This CDR3 comprises 14 residues. V lost 1 base to trimming and J lost 10 bases, with 14 bases between them. The germline V gene has CDR1 SGHDN and CDR2 FVKESK. The CDR3 DNA reads TGTGCCAGCAGCCAAGTAATCAAGAGAATAACCATATATTTT. Encoded protein: CASSQVIKRITIYF.

The chain combines TRBV5-1 with TRBJ1-5; D gene uncertain. Germline lookup yields CDR1 SGHRS and CDR2 YFSETQ. There are 13 residues in the CDR3. Trimming removed 0 bases from V and 11 bases from J, with 12 bases in between. As DNA, the CDR3 is TGCGCCAGCAGCTTGGAGGGAAGCGGGACCCAGCATTTT. This translates into CASSLEGSGTQHF. Full variable domain (outside the CDR3, taken from reference TRBV5-1 and TRBJ1-5): KAGVTQTPRYLIKTRGQQVTLSCSPISGHRSVSWYQQTPGQGLQFLFEYFSETQRNKGNFPGRFSGRQFSNSRSEMNVSTLELGDSALYLCASSLEGSGTQHFGDGTRLSIL.

This clone was found once. V and J are TRBV5-4 and TRBJ1-4; maybe TRBD1 (6 bases). The CDR3 is made up of 16 amino acids. V lost 4 bases to trimming and J lost 0 bases, with 13 bases between them. Germline V gene data show CDR1 as SGHNT and CDR2 as YYREEE (reference sequence). CDR3 in DNA: TGTGCCAGCAGCCCGAAGGACAGCGCAACTAATGAAAAACTGTTTTTT. Translation: CASSPKDSATNEKLFF.

The genes are TRBV6-5 and TRBJ1-2; 8 bases map to TRBD1. The CDR3 extends over 15 amino acids. With 2 bases clipped from V and 5 bases from J, the junction kept 7 bases outside the gene matches. CDR1 is MNHEY, CDR2 SVGAGI, per germline. CDR3 nucleotide sequence: TGTGCCAGCAGTTACGAGCAGGGGGCTTGGTATGGCTACACCTTC. This gives the protein CASSYEQGAWYGYTF.

This clone was recorded only once. J is TRBJ1-3 and V is TRBV4-2; 11 bases line up with TRBD1. Per germline, CDR1 LGHNA and CDR2 YNFKEQ. The junction had 12 bases not matched to a gene; V was cut back by 2 bases and J by 0 bases. The CDR3 loop spans 20 amino acids. For the CDR3, the DNA is TGTGCCAGCAGCCAATTAACGGGACAGGGGGTTATAGTCTCTGGAAACACCATATATTTT. Its translation is CASSQLTGQGVIVSGNTIYF.